The 15 T cell receptor beta chains below come from one sample, sequenced in a study of Graves' ophthalmopathy and Graves' hyperthyroidism. RNA transcripts yielded amplified TCR beta CDR3 regions. First-round RT-PCR used HTBI primers; second-round multiplex PCR followed. Each CDR3 protein gets one entry after TCRdb re-called the multiplex PCR reads with MiXCR. Among 500,000 to 600,000 distinct CDR3 sequences, roughly 39% were seen once, and the ten largest hold about 4.1%. Sample: peripheral blood or thyroid tissue (not recorded which). The origin of the receptors is an adult man with Graves' hyperthyroidism.

The gene calls are TRBV29-1 and TRBJ2-7; D remains unclear. Germline V lookup: CDR1 SQVTM, CDR2 ANQGSEA. V lost 7 bases, J lost 3 bases, and 7 bases lay in between. CDR3 length equals 10 residues. CDR3: CSGNFYEQYF. The CDR3 region has the DNA TGCAGCGGAAACTTCTACGAGCAGTACTTC.

This clonotype was recorded a few times. Written as DNA, the CDR3 is TGTGCCAGTCAAGAGGCCATTCGCACAGATACGCAGTATTTT. It specifies CASQEAIRTDTQYF. The chain is built from TRBV2 and TRBJ2-3; D not certain. The CDR3 totals 14 residues. Germline CDR1 SNHLY, CDR2 FYNNEI. V was shortened by 9 bases and J by 1 base, with 14 bases between the two germline ends.

The V call is TRBV6-1, the J call TRBJ1-1, with a possible D match to TRBD1 (5 bases). Germline lookup yields CDR1 MNHNS and CDR2 SASEGT. This CDR3 has 15 residues. Trimming shortened V by 6 bases and J by 2 bases, and 16 bases separated the two germline ends. For the CDR3, the DNA is TGTGCCAGCAGGGGGGAGCGACTGACTAACACTGAAGCTTTCTTT. Amino acids: CASRGERLTNTEAFF.

A remark on this clonotype: Being one base from a much bigger clone, this may be a read error. The genes are TRBV12-3 or TRBV12-4 and TRBJ2-2; tentatively, D is TRBD1 or TRBD2 (5 bases each). V dropped 4 bases and J dropped 0 bases, with 9 bases sitting between them. CDR3 length equals 15 residues. The chain's CDR3 is CASSWDGANTGELFF. The CDR3 DNA sequence: TGTGCCAGCAGTTGGGACGGCGCGAACACCGGGGAGCTGTTTTTT.

This clonotype showed up many times. This chain connects TRBV11-3 to TRBJ1-4, with a weak D call TRBD1 (5 bases). The V end lost 1 base, the J end lost 4 bases, and 7 bases lay between the germline ends. Germline V lookup: CDR1 SGHNT, CDR2 YENEEA. The CDR3 extends over 14 amino acids. The CDR3, as DNA: TGTGCCAGCAGCTTAGCAGGGAATAATGAAAAACTGTTTTTT. It is translated as CASSLAGNNEKLFF.

This rearrangement joins TRBV12-3 or TRBV12-4 to TRBJ1-1; the D is unclear. The better agreement between TRBJ2-1 and the DNA end casts doubt on the J call. The CDR3 runs to 12 residues. The CDR3 DNA is TGTGCCAGCAGTTTAGGGTACACGAAGCAGTTCTTC. This encodes CASSLGYTKQFF.

The CDR3 sequence: CASSIDLGSYEQYF. CDR3 DNA sequence: TGTGCCAGTAGTATAGATCTCGGGAGCTACGAGCAGTACTTC. This rearrangement joins TRBV19 to TRBJ2-7; possibly TRBD2 for D (6 bases). Germline values: CDR1 LNHDA, CDR2 SQIVND (reference sequence). Trimming removed 0 bases from V and 3 bases from J, with 9 bases in between. CDR3 length: 14 residues.

The J gene is TRBJ2-7, the V gene TRBV10-3, with TRBD1 matching 7 bases. The CDR3 sequence is 11 residues long. Losses at the gene ends were 8 bases for V and 6 bases for J; bases not matched to a gene: 4. Germline V gives CDR1 ENHRY, CDR2 SYGVKD. The CDR3 loop is CAIGTAGEQYF. DNA of the CDR3: TGTGCCATCGGGACAGCCGGCGAGCAGTACTTC.

This clonotype was observed at least ten times. The chain joins TRBV2 to TRBJ1-5; 7 nucleotides agree with TRBD1. Germline assignment: CDR1 SNHLY and CDR2 FYNNEI. The CDR3 loop spans 15 amino acids. V trimming: 11 bases; J trimming: 7 bases; junction bases outside the gene matches: 17. DNA for the CDR3: TGTGCCGGGAGGAGTTCAGACAGGGTGGGCCAGCCCCAGCATTTT. It translates to CAGRSSDRVGQPQHF.

The J gene is TRBJ2-5, the V gene TRBV20-1; no clear D. CDR3 size: 12 residues. CDR1 is DFQATT and CDR2 is SNEGSKA in the germline V gene (reference sequence). V dropped 1 base and J dropped 1 base, with 4 bases sitting between them. The CDR3 DNA reads as TGCAGTGCTAGAGTAAGCCAAGAGACCCAGTACTTC. Translating it yields CSARVSQETQYF.

This clonotype was detected ten times or more. The genes are TRBV24-1 and TRBJ2-2; TRBD2 might be the D (6 bases). V lost 9 bases to trimming and J lost 0 bases, with 10 bases between them. Germline assignment: CDR1 KGHDR and CDR2 SFDVKD. The length of the CDR3 is 14 residues. CDR3 in amino acids: CATGTRTNTGELFF. In DNA form, the CDR3 reads TGTGCCACCGGGACTCGTACGAACACCGGGGAGCTGTTTTTT.

The V and J genes are TRBV24-1 and TRBJ2-5, with D perhaps TRBD2 (5 bases). V was clipped by 5 bases and J by 11 bases, with 26 bases between them. Germline assignment: CDR1 KGHDR and CDR2 SFDVKD. CDR3 length: 16 amino acids. CDR3 amino acids: CATSGYGVSSYNEQYF. CDR3 DNA sequence: TGTGCCACCAGTGGATACGGGGTCAGCTCCTACAATGAGCAGTACTTC.

This clonotype was recorded many times. The chain carries TRBV29-1 and TRBJ2-7; D may be TRBD1 (5 bases). The V gene lost 0 bases and the J gene lost 4 bases, with 16 bases spanning the gap. CDR1 is SQVTM and CDR2 is ANQGSEA in the germline V gene. The CDR3 consists of 15 residues. The CDR3 coding sequence is TGCAGCGTTGAAGATTCCAGCTGGGGCAGATACGAGCAGTACTTC. Translated: CSVEDSSWGRYEQYF.

The rearrangement joins TRBV7-2 to TRBJ2-7, with 10 bases identical to TRBD1. CDR3 length equals 15 residues. The V gene's germline CDR1 is SGHTA and CDR2 FQGNSA. V was pared by 9 bases and J by 4 bases, with 12 bases of the junction left unmatched. The CDR3 sequence: CASSAWDRGFYEQYF. The DNA for the CDR3 is TGTGCCAGTAGTGCTTGGGACAGGGGCTTTTACGAGCAGTACTTC.

This clonotype showed up many times. This sequence joins TRBV24-1 and TRBJ1-1; no clear D. This CDR3 has 14 residues. Looked up from germline, CDR1 is KGHDR and CDR2 is SFDVKD. The V gene lost 3 bases and the J gene lost 7 bases, with 14 bases spanning the gap. In DNA form, the CDR3 reads TGTGCCACCAGTGATCGTGAGGCCGGAGATGAAGCTTTCTTT. Protein: CATSDREAGDEAFF.